The rows below give T cell receptor beta chains drawn from one sample of a study of regulatory T cells in long-lasting Graves disease. TCRdb itself ran the multiplex PCR reads through MiXCR, one entry per CDR3 protein. The sample holds over 450,000 distinct CDR3 sequences, about 22% seen once. The source material was peripheral blood mononuclear cells (PBMCs), sampled when the disease was refractory, from a patient treated with antithyroid drugs. The receptors shown here come from a female donor with Graves disease. Both conserved end residues are part of each CDR3. Each record gives: D gene, J gene, clone size, V gene, CDR3 DNA, CDR3 protein. The D gene is left open where the match is weak. Clone size is stated in some rows and not others, as once, few, many or a class when expanded.

>-|TRBJ2-7|many|TRBV15
TGTGCCACCAGCAGAGTGGGCAGGGTCACCTACGAGCAGTACTTC
CATSRVGRVTYEQYF
>-|TRBJ2-5|many|TRBV6-2/TRBV6-3
TGTGCCAGCAGGAGGTGGAGTTTTGAGGGCGAGACCCAGTACTTC
CASRRWSFEGETQYF
>-|TRBJ2-4|-|TRBV7-9
TGTGCCAGCAACGCCACGGGACTCAAAAACATTCAGTACTTC
CASNATGLKNIQYF
>-|TRBJ2-5|many|TRBV24-1
TGTGCCACCAGTGGGTCCGAGACAGGACGTGAGACCCAGTACTTC
CATSGSETGRETQYF
>-|TRBJ1-2|-|TRBV5-1
TGCGCCAGCTCCTCAGGGGATAACTATGGCTACACCTTC
CASSSGDNYGYTF
>TRBD2|TRBJ2-5|-|TRBV20-1
TGCAGTGCTAGGGACACTAGCGGTGCTGGAGAGACCCAGTACTTC
CSARDTSGAGETQYF
>-|TRBJ1-1|few|TRBV25-1
TGTGCCAGCAGTGACCCGTCCCAGCCGGGAGCTTTCTTT
CASSDPSQPGAFF
>-|TRBJ1-1|many|TRBV29-1
TGCAGTGCCTACGGACAGTCGAACACTGAAGCTTTCTTT
CSAYGQSNTEAFF
>TRBD2|TRBJ2-2|many|TRBV6-1
TGTGCCAGCAGTCCCTCTCGACTAGCGGGAGGACGAACCGGGGAGCTGTTTTTT
CASSPSRLAGGRTGELFF
>-|TRBJ2-7|few|TRBV14
TGTGCCAGCAGCCACTACTCGACAGGTACCTACGAGCAGTACTTC
CASSHYSTGTYEQYF
>-|TRBJ1-5|few|TRBV6-1
TGTGCCAGCAGCCAAGACAGGAGCAGCAATCAGCCCCAGCATTTT
CASSQDRSSNQPQHF
>TRBD2|TRBJ2-5|many|TRBV6-2/TRBV6-3
TGTGCCAGCAGTTACCGTTTCCTAGCGGGGGGAGGAAGCATTGACCCAGAGACCCAGTACTTC
CASSYRFLAGGGSIDPETQYF
>TRBD1|TRBJ1-1|many|TRBV7-9
TGTGCCAGCAGCCTGGGACAGGGGTTGAACACTGAAGCTTTCTTT
CASSLGQGLNTEAFF
>TRBD2|TRBJ2-1|-|TRBV11-2
TGTGCCAGCAGCTTAGTCGGCCAGCGGGAGGTCAAATCGCAGTTCTTC
CASSLVGQREVKSQFF
>-|TRBJ2-5|-|TRBV20-1
TGCAGTGCTAGATCCATGCCTTGGACACAAGAAGAGACCCAGTACTTC
CSARSMPWTQEETQYF
>TRBD2|TRBJ2-3|-|TRBV19
TGTGCCAGTAGTATAGATCAGGCTAGCGGGAGCTCAGATACGCAGTATTTT
CASSIDQASGSSDTQYF
>TRBD1|TRBJ2-5|-|TRBV4-3
TGCGCCAGCAGCCAGGGGACAGGGGAAGAGACCCAGTACTTC
CASSQGTGEETQYF
>-|TRBJ2-7|-|TRBV29-1
TGCAGCGTTGAGGTCAGGGGACCTCTCTACGAGCAGTACTTC
CSVEVRGPLYEQYF
>-|TRBJ1-5|few|TRBV25-1
TGTGCCAGCAGACGGCTGAACAATCAGCCCCAGCATTTT
CASRRLNNQPQHF
>-|TRBJ2-1|-|TRBV6-2/TRBV6-3
TGTGCCAGCAGTTACATCCCCCCTGAGCAGTTCTTC
CASSYIPPEQFF
>-|TRBJ1-1|-|TRBV14
TGTGCCAGCAGCCAAGACTGGGGAAGCACTGAAGCTTTCTTT
CASSQDWGSTEAFF
>TRBD2|TRBJ2-1|-|TRBV13
TGTGCCAGCAGCTTAGGACTAGCGGGAGTTGAGCAGTTCTTC
CASSLGLAGVEQFF
>TRBD1|TRBJ1-6|-|TRBV9
TGTGCCAGCAGCGGCCGGGACAGGGACAATTCACCCCTCCACTTT
CASSGRDRDNSPLHF
>TRBD1|TRBJ1-4|-|TRBV28
TGTGCCAGCAGTTACTGGGACAGTGCAACTAATGAAAAACTGTTTTTT
CASSYWDSATNEKLFF
>TRBD1|TRBJ1-5|few|TRBV9
TGTGCCAGCAGCGCCCGGGACAGCCCCCCATCGCCCCAGCATTTT
CASSARDSPPSPQHF
>-|TRBJ2-7|-|TRBV24-1
TGTGCCACCAGTGATTCGGGAAGGGGATTGCACGAGCAGTACTTC
CATSDSGRGLHEQYF
>-|TRBJ1-5|many|TRBV6-9
TGTGCCAGCAGTTACTTACAGGGTCTTCAGCCCCAGCATTTT
CASSYLQGLQPQHF
>-|TRBJ1-1|-|TRBV6-4
TGTGCCAGCAGTAAAGGACAACGTGTTTTAAACACTGAAGCTTTCTTT
CASSKGQRVLNTEAFF
>-|TRBJ1-6|-|TRBV28
TGTGCCAGCAGTTTATTCAGGGAATCTGATAATTCACCCCTCCACTTT
CASSLFRESDNSPLHF
>TRBD1|TRBJ1-4|-|TRBV29-1
TGCAGCGTTGAAATGCCCGGGACAGGGATAACTAATGAAAAACTGTTTTTT
CSVEMPGTGITNEKLFF
>TRBD1|TRBJ2-4|few|TRBV13
TGTGCCAGCAGCTTGCAGGGGGCATCCAAAAACATTCAGTACTTC
CASSLQGASKNIQYF
>-|TRBJ1-1|few|TRBV3-1
TGTGCCAGCAGCCAAGATTGGGGGGTGGGCACTGAAGCTTTCTTT
CASSQDWGVGTEAFF
>-|TRBJ1-5|many|TRBV28
TGTGCCAGCAGCCACCGACAGATACGAAGCAATCAGCCCCAGCATTTT
CASSHRQIRSNQPQHF
>-|TRBJ2-3|-|TRBV28
TGTGCCAGCAGTTTGGATCCTAGAGAGCAAACTAGCACAGATACGCAGTATTTT
CASSLDPREQTSTDTQYF
>-|TRBJ1-5|many|TRBV12-3/TRBV12-4
TGTGCCAGCAGCCAGATAGGGAATCAGCCCCAGCATTTT
CASSQIGNQPQHF
>TRBD1|TRBJ2-5|many|TRBV12-3/TRBV12-4
TGTGCCAGCACCACGGGGGACAGGCTGGAGAAAGAGACCCAGTACTTC
CASTTGDRLEKETQYF
>TRBD1|TRBJ2-5|many|TRBV11-3
TGTGCCAGCAGCTTAAGGGGATCCAGGGGGCTCGGAGAGACCCAGTACTTC
CASSLRGSRGLGETQYF
>TRBD1|TRBJ1-2|many|TRBV28
TGTGCCAGCAGGACGGACAGGGCTCAGGGCTACACCTTC
CASRTDRAQGYTF
>TRBD1|TRBJ1-6|-|TRBV30
TGTGCCTGGAGCGCCGGGACAGGGGCTTCACCCCTCCACTTT
CAWSAGTGASPLHF
>TRBD2|TRBJ2-5|many|TRBV11-2
TGTGCCAGCAGCTTAGTTGACCTAGCGGGACGAGAGACCCAGTACTTC
CASSLVDLAGRETQYF
>-|TRBJ2-4|many|TRBV29-1
TGCAGCGTTGTGCCGGCAGAAGTAGCCAAAAACATTCAGTACTTC
CSVVPAEVAKNIQYF
>-|TRBJ2-7|few|TRBV5-1
TGCGCCAGCAGCACCCCCGACGGACGGAAGCAGTACTTC
CASSTPDGRKQYF
>-|TRBJ2-7|many|TRBV28
TGTGCCACCAATAGCGGCTCCTCCTACGAGCAGTACTTC
CATNSGSSYEQYF
>-|TRBJ1-2|few|TRBV5-6
TGTGCCAGCAGCAAAACAGGGACCTATGGCTACACCTTC
CASSKTGTYGYTF
>-|TRBJ2-1|few|TRBV5-6
TGTGCCAGCAGCAGGGAACGAGGCTACTCCTACAATGAGCAGTTCTTC
CASSRERGYSYNEQFF
>-|TRBJ1-5|few|TRBV7-2
TGTGCCAGCAGCTTAATTGCAGGGATCAATCAGCCCCAGCATTTT
CASSLIAGINQPQHF
>-|TRBJ2-7|-|TRBV7-2
TGTGCCAGCAGCTTATCCGGGGCGGGGTACGAGCAGTACTTC
CASSLSGAGYEQYF
>TRBD1|TRBJ1-2|many|TRBV29-1
TGCAGCGGTGGACAGGGTTCGAGAGGCTACACCTTC
CSGGQGSRGYTF
>-|TRBJ2-7|few|TRBV20-1
TGCAGTGCTAGTAGTGGGCTTGGCGAGCAGTACTTC
CSASSGLGEQYF
>TRBD2|TRBJ2-7|many|TRBV6-5
TGTGCCAGCAGTTACTCGACTAGCGGGACGGGCGAGCAGTACTTC
CASSYSTSGTGEQYF
>-|TRBJ2-2|few|TRBV20-1
TGCAGTGCTACGGCTACGAACACCGGGGAGCTGTTTTTT
CSATATNTGELFF
>-|TRBJ1-2|few|TRBV7-2
TGTGCCAGCAGCCAGAGGGCCTGGATTAACTATGGCTACACCTTC
CASSQRAWINYGYTF
>TRBD2|TRBJ2-7|few|TRBV4-1
TGCGCCAGCAGCCATCCTCCGGGACTAGCGGAATTGTGGAGTTACGAGCAGTACTTC
CASSHPPGLAELWSYEQYF
>TRBD1|TRBJ1-1|many|TRBV12-3/TRBV12-4
TGTGCCAGCAGTTTAGGTAGGACAGGAGATACTGAAGCTTTCTTT
CASSLGRTGDTEAFF